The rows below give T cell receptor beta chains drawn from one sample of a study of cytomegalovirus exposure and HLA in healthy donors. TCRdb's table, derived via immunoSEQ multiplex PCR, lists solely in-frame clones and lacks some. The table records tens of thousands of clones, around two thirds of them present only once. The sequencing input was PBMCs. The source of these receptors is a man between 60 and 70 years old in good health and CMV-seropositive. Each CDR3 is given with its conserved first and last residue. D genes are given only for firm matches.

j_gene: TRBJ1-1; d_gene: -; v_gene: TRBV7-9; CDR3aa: CSSSSGQEAFF; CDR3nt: TGTTCCAGCAGCTCGGGACAAGAAGCTTTCTTT
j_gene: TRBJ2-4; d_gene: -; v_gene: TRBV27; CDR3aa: CASSSLGHLAKNIQYF; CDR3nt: TGTGCCAGCAGTTCCCTGGGACACCTAGCCAAAAACATTCAGTACTTC
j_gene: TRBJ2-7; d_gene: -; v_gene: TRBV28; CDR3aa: CASKEGSYEQYF; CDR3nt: TGTGCCAGCAAGGAGGGCTCCTACGAGCAGTACTTC
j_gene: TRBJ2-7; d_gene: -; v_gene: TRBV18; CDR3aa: CASSADSAFLYEQYF; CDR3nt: TGTGCCAGCTCAGCTGACTCAGCCTTCCTCTACGAGCAGTACTTC
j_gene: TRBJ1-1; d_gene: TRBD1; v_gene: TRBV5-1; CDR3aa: CASSGDSTEAFF; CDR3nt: TGCGCCAGCAGCGGGGACAGTACTGAAGCTTTCTTT
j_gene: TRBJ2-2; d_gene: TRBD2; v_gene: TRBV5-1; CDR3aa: CASSSLHYRTSGNPGELFF; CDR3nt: TGCGCCAGCAGCTCGCTACACTACAGGACTAGCGGGAACCCCGGGGAGCTGTTTTTT
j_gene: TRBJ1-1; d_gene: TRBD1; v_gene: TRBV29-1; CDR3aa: CSARQGQNTEAFF; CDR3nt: TGCAGCGCCCGACAGGGACAGAACACTGAAGCTTTCTTT
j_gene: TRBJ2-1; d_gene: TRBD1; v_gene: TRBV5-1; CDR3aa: CASSWGDRERLGYNEQFF; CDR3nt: TGCGCCAGCAGCTGGGGGGACAGGGAGAGATTAGGCTACAATGAGCAGTTCTTC
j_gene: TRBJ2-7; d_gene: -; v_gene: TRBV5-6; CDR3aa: CASSSLGVQGSGYEQYF; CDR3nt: TGTGCCAGCAGCTCCCTTGGAGTGCAGGGATCAGGCTACGAGCAGTACTTC
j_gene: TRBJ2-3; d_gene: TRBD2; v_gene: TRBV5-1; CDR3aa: CASSLIAGGPSVPDTQYF; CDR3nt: TGCGCCAGCAGCTTGATAGCGGGAGGGCCCAGCGTCCCAGATACGCAGTATTTT
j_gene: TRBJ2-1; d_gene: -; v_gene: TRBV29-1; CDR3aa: CSVIPFGQINEQFF; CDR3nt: TGCAGCGTTATTCCCTTCGGACAGATCAATGAGCAGTTCTTC
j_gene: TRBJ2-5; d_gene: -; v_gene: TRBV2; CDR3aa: CASSGQRSRQETQYF; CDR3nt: TGTGCCAGCAGTGGGCAAAGATCAAGACAAGAGACCCAGTACTTC